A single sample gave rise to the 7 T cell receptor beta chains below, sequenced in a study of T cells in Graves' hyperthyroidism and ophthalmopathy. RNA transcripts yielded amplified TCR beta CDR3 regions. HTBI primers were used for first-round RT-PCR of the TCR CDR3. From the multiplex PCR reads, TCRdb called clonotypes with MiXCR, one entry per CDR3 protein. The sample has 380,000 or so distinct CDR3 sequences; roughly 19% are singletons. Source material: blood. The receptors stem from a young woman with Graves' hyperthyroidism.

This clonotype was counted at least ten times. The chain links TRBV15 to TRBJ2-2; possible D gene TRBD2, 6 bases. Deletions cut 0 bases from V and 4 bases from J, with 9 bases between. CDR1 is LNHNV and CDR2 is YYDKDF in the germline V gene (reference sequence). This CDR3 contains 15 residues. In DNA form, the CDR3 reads TGTGCCACCAGCAGAGAGGACTACTTCACCGGGGAGCTGTTTTTT. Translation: CATSREDYFTGELFF.

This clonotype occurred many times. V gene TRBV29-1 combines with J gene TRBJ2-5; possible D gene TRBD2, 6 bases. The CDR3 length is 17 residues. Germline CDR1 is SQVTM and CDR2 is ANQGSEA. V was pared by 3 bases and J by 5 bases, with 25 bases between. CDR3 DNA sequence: TGCAGCGTTGATAGCCCGCGGGAACCCTCGAAGGTGGAGACCCAGTACTTC. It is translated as CSVDSPREPSKVETQYF.

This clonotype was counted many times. Here the CDR3 DNA reads TGTGCCAGCAGCTCACAGGGGGCTGCTAGAAACGAGCAGTACTTC. Its translation: CASSSQGAARNEQYF. The chain combines TRBV7-2 with TRBJ2-7; 9 bases line up with TRBD1. After removal of 4 bases from V and 5 bases from J, the junction contained 9 bases not matched to a gene. The CDR3 length is 15 residues. The germline V gene has CDR1 SGHTA and CDR2 FQGNSA.

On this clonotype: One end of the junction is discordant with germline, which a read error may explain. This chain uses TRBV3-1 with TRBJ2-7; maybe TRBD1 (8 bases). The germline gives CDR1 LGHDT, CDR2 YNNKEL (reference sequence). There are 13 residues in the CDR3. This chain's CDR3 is CASKQGGTYKQYF. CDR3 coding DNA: TGTGCCAGCAAACAGGGGGGGACCTACAAGCAGTACTTC.

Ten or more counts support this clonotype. In DNA form, the CDR3 reads TGCAGCGTTGCGACAGGTCCATTAAACTACGAGCAGTACTTC. Translating it yields CSVATGPLNYEQYF. The chain links TRBV29-1 to TRBJ2-7, with D possibly TRBD1 on 6 matching bases. The CDR3 has 14 amino acids. CDR1 is SQVTM and CDR2 is ANQGSEA in the germline V gene. Deletions cut 4 bases from V and 3 bases from J, with 16 bases between.

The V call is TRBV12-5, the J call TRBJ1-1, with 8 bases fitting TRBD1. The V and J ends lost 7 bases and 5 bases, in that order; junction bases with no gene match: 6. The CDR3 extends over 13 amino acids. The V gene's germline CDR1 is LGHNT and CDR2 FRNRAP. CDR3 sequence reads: CASAMDRETEAFF. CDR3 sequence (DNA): TGTGCTAGTGCCATGGACAGGGAAACTGAAGCTTTCTTT.

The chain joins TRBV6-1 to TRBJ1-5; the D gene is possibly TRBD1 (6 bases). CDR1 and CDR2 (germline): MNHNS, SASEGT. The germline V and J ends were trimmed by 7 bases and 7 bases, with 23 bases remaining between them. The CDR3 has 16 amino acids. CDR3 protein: CASTPRGPRGGQPQHF. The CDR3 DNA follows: TGTGCCAGCACCCCACGGGGGCCAAGGGGTGGGCAGCCCCAGCATTTT.